This T cell receptor (beta chain) was documented in a study of T-cell reconstitution after alpha-beta-depleted transplantation in children. The sample holds a few counts of this clonotype. CDR1 and CDR2 (germline): SGHRS, YFSETQ. The CDR3 consists of 13 residues. Trimming removed 1 base from V and 7 bases from J, with 12 bases in between. Construction of the TCRbeta library involved unique molecular identifiers. TCRdb used MiXCR to reprocess the PCR reads, holding one entry per CDR3 protein. Of approximately 270,000 distinct CDR3 sequences in the sample, 9.9% were seen once. The source material was PBMCs from the stem cell graft donor, sampled from the stem cell graft. The V call is TRBV5-1, the J call TRBJ2-7; D gene uncertain. This TCR derives from a human donor who donated a stem cell graft to a child with SCID. The CDR3 is CASSLSPLAEQYF. The CDR3 DNA is TGCGCCAGCAGCTTGTCTCCGCTGGCTGAGCAGTACTTC. Complete variable domain (other parts from reference TRBV5-1 and TRBJ2-7): KAGVTQTPRYLIKTRGQQVTLSCSPISGHRSVSWYQQTPGQGLQFLFEYFSETQRNKGNFPGRFSGRQFSNSRSEMNVSTLELGDSALYLCASSLSPLAEQYFGPGTRLTVT.